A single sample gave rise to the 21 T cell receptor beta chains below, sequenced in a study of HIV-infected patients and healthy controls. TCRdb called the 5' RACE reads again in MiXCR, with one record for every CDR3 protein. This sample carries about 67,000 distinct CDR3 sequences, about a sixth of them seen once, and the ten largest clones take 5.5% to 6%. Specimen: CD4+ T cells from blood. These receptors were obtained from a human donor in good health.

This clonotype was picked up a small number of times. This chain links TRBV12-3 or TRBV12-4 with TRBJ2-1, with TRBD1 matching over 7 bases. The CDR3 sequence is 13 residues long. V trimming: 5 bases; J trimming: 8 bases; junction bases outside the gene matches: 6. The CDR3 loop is CASSMTGSDEQFF. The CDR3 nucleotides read TGTGCCAGCAGTATGACAGGGTCGGATGAGCAGTTCTTC.

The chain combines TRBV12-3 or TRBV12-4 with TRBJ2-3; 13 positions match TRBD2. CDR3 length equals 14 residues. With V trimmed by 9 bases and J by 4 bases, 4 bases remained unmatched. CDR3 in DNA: TGTGCCAGTTCTACTAGCGGGGGGGCAGATACGCAGTATTTT. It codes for CASSTSGGADTQYF.

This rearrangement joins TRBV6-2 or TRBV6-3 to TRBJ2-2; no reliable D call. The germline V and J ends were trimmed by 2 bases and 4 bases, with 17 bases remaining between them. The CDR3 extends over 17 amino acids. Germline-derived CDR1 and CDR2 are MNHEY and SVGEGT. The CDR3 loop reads CASSYEVYSQSTGELFF. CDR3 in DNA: TGTGCCAGCAGTTACGAGGTCTACAGTCAGTCCACCGGGGAGCTGTTTTTT.

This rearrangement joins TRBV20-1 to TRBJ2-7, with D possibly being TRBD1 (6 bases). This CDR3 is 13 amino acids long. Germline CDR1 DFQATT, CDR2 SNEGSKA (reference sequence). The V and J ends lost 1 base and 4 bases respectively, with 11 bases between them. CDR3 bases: TGCAGTGCTAGAGGACAGGTACAATACGAGCAGTACTTC. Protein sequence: CSARGQVQYEQYF.

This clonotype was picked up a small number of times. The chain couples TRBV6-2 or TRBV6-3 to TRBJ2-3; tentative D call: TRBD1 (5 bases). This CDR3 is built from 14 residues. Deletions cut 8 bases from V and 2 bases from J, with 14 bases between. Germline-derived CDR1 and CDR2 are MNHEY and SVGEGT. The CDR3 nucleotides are TGTGCCAGCGGTAGGGGCCTGCTCACAGATACGCAGTATTTT. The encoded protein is CASGRGLLTDTQYF.

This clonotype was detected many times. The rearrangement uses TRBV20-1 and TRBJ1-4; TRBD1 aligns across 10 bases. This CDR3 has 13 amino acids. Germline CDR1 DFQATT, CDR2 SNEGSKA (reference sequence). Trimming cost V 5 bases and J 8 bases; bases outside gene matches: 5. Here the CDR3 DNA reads TGCAGTGCTCCCCGGACAGGGGGGGAAAAACTGTTTTTT. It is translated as CSAPRTGGEKLFF.

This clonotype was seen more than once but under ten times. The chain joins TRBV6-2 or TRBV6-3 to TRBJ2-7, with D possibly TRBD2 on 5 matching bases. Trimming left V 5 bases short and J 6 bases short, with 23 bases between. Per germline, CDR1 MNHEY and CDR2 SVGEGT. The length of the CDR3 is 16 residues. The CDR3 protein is CASSPNLRRMGSEQYF. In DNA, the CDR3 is TGTGCCAGCAGTCCAAACCTCAGACGGATGGGGAGCGAGCAGTACTTC.

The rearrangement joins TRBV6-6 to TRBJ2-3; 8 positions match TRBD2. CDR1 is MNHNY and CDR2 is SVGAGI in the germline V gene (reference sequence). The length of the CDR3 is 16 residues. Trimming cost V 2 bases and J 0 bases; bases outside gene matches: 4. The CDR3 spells CASSYQAGESTDTQYF. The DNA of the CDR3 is TGTGCCAGCAGTTACCAAGCGGGAGAAAGCACAGATACGCAGTATTTT.

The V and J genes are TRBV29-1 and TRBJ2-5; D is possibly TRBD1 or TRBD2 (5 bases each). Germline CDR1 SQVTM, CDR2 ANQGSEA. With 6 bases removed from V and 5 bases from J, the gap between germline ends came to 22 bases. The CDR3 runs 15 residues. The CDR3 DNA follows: TGCAGCGTCCCTGAGGGGACCTCAAGGACGGAGACCCAGTACTTC. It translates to CSVPEGTSRTETQYF.

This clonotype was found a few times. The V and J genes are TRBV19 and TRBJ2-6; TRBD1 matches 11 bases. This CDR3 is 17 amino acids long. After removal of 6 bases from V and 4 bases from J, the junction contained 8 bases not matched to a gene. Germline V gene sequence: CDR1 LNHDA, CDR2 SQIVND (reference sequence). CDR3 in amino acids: CASSRTGGVLGANVLTF. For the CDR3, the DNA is TGTGCCAGTAGCCGGACAGGGGGCGTCTTGGGGGCCAACGTCCTGACTTTC.

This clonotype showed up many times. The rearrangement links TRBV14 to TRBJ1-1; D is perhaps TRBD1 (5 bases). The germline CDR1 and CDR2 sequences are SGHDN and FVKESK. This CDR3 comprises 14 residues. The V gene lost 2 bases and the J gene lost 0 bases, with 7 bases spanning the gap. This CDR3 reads CASSQPGMNTEAFF. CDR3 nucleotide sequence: TGTGCCAGCAGCCAACCAGGGATGAACACTGAAGCTTTCTTT. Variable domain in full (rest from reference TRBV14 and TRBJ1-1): EAGVTQFPSHSVIEKGQTVTLRCDPISGHDNLYWYRRVMGKEIKFLLHFVKESKQDESGMPNNRFLAERTGGTYSTLKVQPAELEDSGVYFCASSQPGMNTEAFFGQGTRLTVV.

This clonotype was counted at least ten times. The CDR3 protein is CASSWGQQQETQYF. The CDR3 DNA is TGTGCCAGCAGCTGGGGACAGCAACAAGAGACCCAGTACTTC. This sequence joins TRBV7-2 and TRBJ2-5, with 7 bases aligning to TRBD1. The V gene's germline CDR1 is SGHTA and CDR2 FQGNSA. This CDR3 has 14 amino acids. J was trimmed by 2 bases and V by 4 bases; bases with no gene match: 4.

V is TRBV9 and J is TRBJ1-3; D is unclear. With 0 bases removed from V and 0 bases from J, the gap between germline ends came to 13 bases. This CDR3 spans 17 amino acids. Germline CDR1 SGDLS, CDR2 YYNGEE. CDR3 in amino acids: CASSVEARLFSGNTIYF. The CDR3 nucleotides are TGTGCCAGCAGCGTAGAGGCCAGGCTATTCTCTGGAAACACCATATATTTT.

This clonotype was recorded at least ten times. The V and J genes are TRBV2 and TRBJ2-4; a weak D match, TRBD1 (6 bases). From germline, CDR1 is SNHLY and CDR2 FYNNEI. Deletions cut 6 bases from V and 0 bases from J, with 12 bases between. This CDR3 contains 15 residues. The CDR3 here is CASREQGLAKNIQYF. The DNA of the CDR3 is TGTGCCAGCAGGGAACAGGGTCTAGCCAAAAACATTCAGTACTTC.

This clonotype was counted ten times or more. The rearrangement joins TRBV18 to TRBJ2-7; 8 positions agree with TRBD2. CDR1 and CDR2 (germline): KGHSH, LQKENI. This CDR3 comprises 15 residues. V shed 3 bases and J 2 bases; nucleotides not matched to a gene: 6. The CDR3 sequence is CASSPSGANTYEQYF. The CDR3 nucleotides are TGTGCCAGCTCACCTAGCGGGGCCAATACCTACGAGCAGTACTTC.

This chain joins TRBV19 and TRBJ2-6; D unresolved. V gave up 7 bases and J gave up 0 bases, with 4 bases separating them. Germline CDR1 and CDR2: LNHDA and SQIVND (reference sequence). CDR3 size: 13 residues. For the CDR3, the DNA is TGTGCCAGTACGGACTCTGGGGCCAACGTCCTGACTTTC. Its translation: CASTDSGANVLTF.

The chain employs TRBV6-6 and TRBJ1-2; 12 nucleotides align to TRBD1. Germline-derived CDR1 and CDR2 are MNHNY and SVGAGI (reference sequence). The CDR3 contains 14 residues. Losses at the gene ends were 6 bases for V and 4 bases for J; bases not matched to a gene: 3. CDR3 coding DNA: TGTGCCAGCAGGGGACAGGGGGCTATCTATGGCTACACCTTC. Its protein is CASRGQGAIYGYTF.

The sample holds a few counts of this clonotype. CDR3 loop: CASSPFTDTQYF. DNA for the CDR3: TGTGCCAGCAGCCCCTTTACAGATACGCAGTATTTT. This chain joins TRBV7-2 and TRBJ2-3; D remains ambiguous. CDR3 length: 12 amino acids. The ends were cut back, 5 bases at V and 3 bases at J, with 6 bases in the middle. From germline, CDR1 is SGHTA and CDR2 FQGNSA.

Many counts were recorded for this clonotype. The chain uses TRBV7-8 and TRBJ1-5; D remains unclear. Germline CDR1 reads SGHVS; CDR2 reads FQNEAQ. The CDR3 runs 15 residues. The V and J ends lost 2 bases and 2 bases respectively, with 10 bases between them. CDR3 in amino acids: CASSLTTWGNQPQHF. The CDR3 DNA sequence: TGTGCCAGCAGCTTAACTACCTGGGGCAATCAGCCCCAGCATTTT. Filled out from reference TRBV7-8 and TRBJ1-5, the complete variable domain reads GAGVSQSPRYKVAKRGQDVALRCDPISGHVSLFWYQQALGQGPEFLTYFQNEAQLDKSGLPSDRFFAERPEGSVSTLKIQRTQQEDSAVYLCASSLTTWGNQPQHFGDGTRLSIL.

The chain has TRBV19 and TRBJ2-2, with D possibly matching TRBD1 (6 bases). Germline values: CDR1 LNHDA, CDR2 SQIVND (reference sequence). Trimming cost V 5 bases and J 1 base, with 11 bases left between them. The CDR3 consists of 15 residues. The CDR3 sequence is CASSFLRGNTGELFF. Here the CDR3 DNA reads TGTGCCAGTAGTTTCCTCAGGGGGAACACCGGGGAGCTGTTTTTT.

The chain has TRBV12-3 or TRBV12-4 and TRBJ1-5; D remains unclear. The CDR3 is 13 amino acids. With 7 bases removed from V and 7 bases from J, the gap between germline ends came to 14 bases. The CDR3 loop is CASTPVVYQPQHF. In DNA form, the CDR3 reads TGTGCCAGCACTCCTGTGGTTTACCAGCCCCAGCATTTT.